This T cell receptor beta chain is from a study of T cell repertoires in aging, cancer and after chemotherapy. Overall study context: Clear clonal overlap appeared across healthy donor samples taken over several months to years.

TCR beta rearrangements were amplified from peripheral blood genomic DNA. Findings and limits, study-wide: Healthy donors lost TCR diversity with age mainly through richness, cancer patients through richness and evenness. Across the chemotherapy interval, each cancer cohort showed higher median generation probability, suggesting thymic rebound. Untreated cancer patients had significantly lower blood TCR diversity than age-matched healthy donors.

This clonotype showed up just a few times. The antigen is not known. Multiplex touch-down PCR with TRB-A/B primers amplified rearranged V-D-J TRB sequences. TCRdb reprocessed the multiplex PCR reads via MiXCR and lists one record per CDR3 protein. The top ten hold almost 6% of the sample, which has around 4,000 distinct CDR3 sequences, 28% seen once. Trimming removed 3 bases from V and 2 bases from J, with 8 bases in between. The germline gives CDR1 MNHNS, CDR2 SASEGT. The CDR3 length is 13 residues. The specimen sequenced was blood. The TCR comes from a human donor in good health. The chain couples TRBV6-1 to TRBJ2-7, with unresolved D. This CDR3 reads CASSDWAAYEQYF. The CDR3 DNA reads as TGTGCCAGCAGTGATTGGGCCGCCTACGAGCAGTACTTC.